The 15 T cell receptor beta chains in this list originate from one sample, sequenced in a study of T cell responses to AZD1222 COVID-19 vaccine. Clones were read by immunoSEQ multiplex PCR, and TCRdb kept only the in-frame ones, dropping some. The data show some 64,000 clones, over 60% seen once. The specimen was peripheral blood, collected on day 0 of AZD1222 vaccination. Receptors were obtained from an adult in good health.

The chain has TRBV19 and TRBJ1-1; D is unresolved. Germline V gene sequence: CDR1 LNHDA, CDR2 SQIVND (reference sequence). The CDR3 spans 15 residues. V was shortened by 3 bases and J by 1 base, with 12 bases between the two germline ends. The CDR3 reads CASSIGSAANTEAFF. CDR3 DNA: TGTGCCAGTAGTATCGGATCGGCAGCGAACACTGAAGCTTTCTTT. The whole variable domain, filled in from reference TRBV19 and TRBJ1-1, reads DGGITQSPKYLFRKEGQNVTLSCEQNLNHDAMYWYRQDPGQGLRLIYYSQIVNDFQKGDIAEGYSVSREKKESFPLTVTSAQKNPTAFYLCASSIGSAANTEAFFGQGTRLTVV.

This clone was seen a handful of times. The chain carries TRBV7-9 and TRBJ2-3; D perhaps matches TRBD2 (5 bases). The CDR3 has 14 amino acids. Germline assignment: CDR1 SEHNR and CDR2 FQNEAQ (reference sequence). Trimming took off 1 base at V and 4 bases at J, with 9 bases between the two ends. The CDR3 reads CASSLGRGSDTQYF. The CDR3 DNA reads TGTGCCAGCAGCTTAGGTCGGGGTTCAGATACGCAGTATTTT.

This clone has just one count. The chain carries TRBV9 and TRBJ2-3, with no clear D. V was cut by 0 bases and J by 2 bases, with 7 bases left in between. CDR3 length: 14 residues. Germline-derived CDR1 and CDR2 are SGDLS and YYNGEE. The CDR3 sequence: CASSVGGFTDTQYF. CDR3 in DNA: TGTGCCAGCAGCGTAGGGGGATTCACAGATACGCAGTATTTT.

The J gene is TRBJ1-3, the V gene TRBV3-1 (or the pseudogene TRBV3-2), with 8 bases aligning to TRBD1. Germline trimming cut 6 bases from V and 7 bases from J; bases unmatched to any gene: 14. Germline V gives CDR1 LGHDT, CDR2 YNNKEL (reference sequence). The CDR3 length is 16 residues. The CDR3 region is CASSEKRTGISNTIYF. Written as DNA, the CDR3 is TGTGCCAGCAGTGAGAAACGGACAGGGATCAGTAACACCATATATTTT.

The chain combines TRBV12-5 with TRBJ1-5; D ambiguous. The CDR3 is made up of 13 amino acids. The V and J ends lost 1 base and 6 bases respectively, with 7 bases between them. In germline, CDR1 is LGHNT, CDR2 FRNRAP. CDR3 amino acids: CASGLEGSQPQHF. The CDR3, as DNA: TGTGCTAGTGGTTTGGAAGGGAGTCAGCCCCAGCATTTT.

This clone has a single count. The chain carries TRBV6-6 and TRBJ1-3, with TRBD1 identical over 9 bases. In germline, CDR1 is MNHNY, CDR2 SVGAGI (reference sequence). This CDR3 region has 13 residues. V gave up 5 bases and J gave up 8 bases; unmatched junction bases: 4. CDR3: CASSPGQGHTIYF. The CDR3 bases are TGTGCCAGCAGTCCGGGACAGGGACACACCATATATTTT.

On this clone itself: The sample carries other DNA sequences with the same CDR3. The rearrangement links TRBV7-2 to TRBJ1-6; D might be TRBD1 (5 bases). Germline V gene lookup returns CDR1 SGHTA and CDR2 FQGNSA. Trimming pared 1 base from V and 5 bases from J, leaving 9 bases between. The CDR3 extends over 15 amino acids. The CDR3 coding sequence is TGTGCCAGCAGCTTAGTCGGGACCAATAATTCACCCCTCCACTTT. Translation gives CASSLVGTNNSPLHF. Looking up the rest from reference TRBV7-2 and TRBJ1-6 gives the full variable domain: GAGVSQSPSNKVTEKGKDVELRCDPISGHTALYWYRQSLGQGLEFLIYFQGNSAPDKSGLPSDRFSAERTGGSVSTLTIQRTQQEDSAVYLCASSLVGTNNSPLHFGNGTRLTVT.

This chain joins TRBV11-2 and TRBJ1-2; a possible D gene is TRBD1 (5 bases). Germline V gene sequence: CDR1 SGHAT, CDR2 FQNNGV. The germline V and J ends were trimmed by 5 bases and 8 bases, with 18 bases remaining between them. The CDR3 has 14 residues. CDR3 amino acids: CASSLFDSSGGYTF. The CDR3 DNA reads as TGTGCCAGCAGCCTATTCGACTCCTCAGGGGGCTACACCTTC. Supplemented by reference TRBV11-2 and TRBJ1-2, the full variable domain reads EAGVAQSPRYKIIEKRQSVAFWCNPISGHATLYWYQQILGQGPKLLIQFQNNGVVDDSQLPKDRFSAERLKGVDSTLKIQPAKLEDSAVYLCASSLFDSSGGYTFGSGTRLTVV.

This clone was found a few times. V and J are TRBV9 and TRBJ2-1; tentative D call: TRBD2 (6 bases). V was pared by 2 bases and J by 9 bases, with 9 bases between. Germline lookup yields CDR1 SGDLS and CDR2 YYNGEE. The CDR3 length is 12 residues. DNA of the CDR3: TGTGCCAGCAGCGTGCCGGGACTTGAGCAGTTCTTC. This encodes CASSVPGLEQFF.

This clone was counted a single time. This chain joins TRBV3-1 (or the pseudogene TRBV3-2) and TRBJ1-4, with D unclear. CDR3 length: 10 amino acids. The germline V and J ends were trimmed by 9 bases and 8 bases, with 7 bases remaining between them. Germline V gene lookup returns CDR1 LGHDT and CDR2 YNNKEL (reference sequence). The chain's CDR3 is CASKREKLFF. DNA for the CDR3: TGTGCCAGTAAACGGGAAAAACTGTTTTTT.

The V and J genes are TRBV19 and TRBJ1-2, with a tentative D call TRBD1 (6 bases). The CDR3 has 12 amino acids. V was clipped by 5 bases and J by 5 bases, with 9 bases between them. Germline CDR1 reads LNHDA; CDR2 reads SQIVND (reference sequence). The CDR3 DNA is TGTGCCAGTAGTCCGAGGGGGTATGGCTACACCTTC. This translates into CASSPRGYGYTF.

The chain combines TRBV7-8 with TRBJ1-1; D is unclear. The CDR3 extends over 14 amino acids. Trimming removed 5 bases from V and 8 bases from J, with 18 bases in between. Germline CDR1 is SGHVS and CDR2 is FQNEAQ. CDR3 in DNA: TGTGCCAGCAGCCGGACCGAGTCCCAGCCCGAAGCTTTCTTT. Translation gives CASSRTESQPEAFF. Supplemented by reference TRBV7-8 and TRBJ1-1, the full variable domain reads GAGVSQSPRYKVAKRGQDVALRCDPISGHVSLFWYQQALGQGPEFLTYFQNEAQLDKSGLPSDRFFAERPEGSVSTLKIQRTQQEDSAVYLCASSRTESQPEAFFGQGTRLTVV.

The CDR3 DNA reads as TGTGCCAGCAGCGTTCGAATGACAGCCGGCTCTGGAAACACCATATATTTT. Its protein is CASSVRMTAGSGNTIYF. The chain joins TRBV7-9 to TRBJ1-3; D is perhaps TRBD1 (5 bases). Germline V gene data show CDR1 as SEHNR and CDR2 as FQNEAQ (reference sequence). Trimming took off 5 bases at V and 0 bases at J, with 17 bases between the two ends. The CDR3 is 17 amino acids.

The chain recombines TRBV28 with TRBJ2-5; TRBD1 matches at 11 bases. CDR3 length: 15 amino acids. Germline V gives CDR1 MDHEN, CDR2 SYDVKM. V lost 4 bases, J lost 5 bases, and 6 bases stayed unmatched. The CDR3 DNA is TGTGCCAGCAGTTATGGGACAGGGGGTTTGGAGACCCAGTACTTC. It specifies CASSYGTGGLETQYF.

The chain links TRBV7-2 to TRBJ2-2; D call uncertain. Germline CDR1 and CDR2: SGHTA and FQGNSA. The length of the CDR3 is 16 residues. The germline V and J ends were trimmed by 2 bases and 0 bases, with 10 bases remaining between them. The DNA of the CDR3 is TGTGCCAGCAGCTTAACGACTCACACGAACACCGGGGAGCTGTTTTTT. As protein: CASSLTTHTNTGELFF.